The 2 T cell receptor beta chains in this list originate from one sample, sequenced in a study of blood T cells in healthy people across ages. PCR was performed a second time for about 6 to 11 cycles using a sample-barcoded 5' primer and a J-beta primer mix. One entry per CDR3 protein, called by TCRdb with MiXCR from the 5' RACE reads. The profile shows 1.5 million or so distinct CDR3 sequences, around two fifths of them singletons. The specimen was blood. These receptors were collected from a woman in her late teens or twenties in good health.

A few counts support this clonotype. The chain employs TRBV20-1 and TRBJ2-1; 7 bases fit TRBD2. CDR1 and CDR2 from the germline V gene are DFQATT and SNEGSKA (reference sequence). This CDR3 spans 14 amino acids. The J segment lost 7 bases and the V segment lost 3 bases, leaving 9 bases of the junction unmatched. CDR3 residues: CSASRAGDGNEQFF. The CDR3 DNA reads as TGCAGTGCTAGTAGGGCGGGAGACGGGAATGAGCAGTTCTTC.

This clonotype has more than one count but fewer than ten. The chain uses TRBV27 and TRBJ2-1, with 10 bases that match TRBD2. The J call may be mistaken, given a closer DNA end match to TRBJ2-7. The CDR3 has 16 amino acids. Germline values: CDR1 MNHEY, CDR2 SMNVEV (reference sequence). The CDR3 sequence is CASSLNILGLATEQYF. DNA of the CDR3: TGTGCCAGCAGTTTAAATATCCTGGGACTAGCGACCGAGCAGTACTTC.